The 15 T cell receptor beta chains listed next were all sequenced from one sample in a study of human T cells and chemical hapten exposure. TCRdb fed the RACE reads into MiXCR, producing one record per CDR3 protein. The table has 100,000 to 150,000 distinct CDR3 sequences, around 8.3% seen once. As to time point: healthy volunteer bleed at 2 weeks. From whole blood left unfractionated, total RNA was extracted. Sequences were obtained from whole blood. The source is a male donor in good health. Some clones in this sample may be carry-over from other donors' samples.

The sample holds a few counts of this clonotype. The CDR3 sequence: CASSEHRLAGGDEQFF. CDR3 sequence (DNA): TGTGCCAGCAGCGAGCACCGACTAGCGGGAGGCGATGAGCAGTTCTTC. The V and J genes are TRBV7-9 and TRBJ2-1; 13 bases map to TRBD2. Germline loops: CDR1 SEHNR, CDR2 FQNEAQ (reference sequence). V gave up 5 bases and J gave up 8 bases; unmatched junction bases: 9. This CDR3 contains 16 residues.

The chain links TRBV29-1 to TRBJ2-7; D unclear. Per germline, CDR1 SQVTM and CDR2 ANQGSEA. The CDR3 has 15 residues. The germline V and J ends were trimmed by 1 base and 2 bases, with 15 bases remaining between them. The chain's CDR3 is CSVEGTGVSPYEQYF. The CDR3 DNA follows: TGCAGCGTTGAAGGAACTGGCGTCTCCCCCTACGAGCAGTACTTC.

The rearrangement links TRBV13 to TRBJ1-2; 9 nucleotides align to TRBD1. CDR3 length: 14 amino acids. Germline V CDR1 and CDR2: PRHDT, FYEKMQ (reference sequence). V shed 1 base, J shed 7 bases, and the junction held 4 bases outside the gene matches. The CDR3 loop is CASSLARTGAGYTF. In DNA form, the CDR3 reads TGTGCCAGCAGCTTAGCCCGGACAGGGGCTGGCTACACCTTC.

This clonotype was detected a few times. This chain joins TRBV10-2 and TRBJ1-1, with TRBD1 matching 10 bases. This CDR3 has 16 residues. CDR1 is WSHSY, CDR2 SAAADI, per germline. Trimming took 6 bases from V and 5 from J; bases not matched to a gene: 12. Written as DNA, the CDR3 is TGCGCCAGCAGAGGGGCACGACAGGGGGCTTCTACTGAAGCTTTCTTT. Its protein product is CASRGARQGASTEAFF.

This clonotype was observed a few times. The rearrangement joins TRBV3-1 to TRBJ2-7, with a possible D match to TRBD1 (6 bases). V was cut by 5 bases and J by 0 bases, with 11 bases left in between. The CDR3 consists of 14 residues. From germline, CDR1 is LGHDT and CDR2 YNNKEL (reference sequence). The CDR3 loop reads CASSFGQTSYEQYF. As DNA, the CDR3 is TGTGCCAGCAGCTTCGGACAGACCTCCTACGAGCAGTACTTC.

This sequence joins TRBV2 and TRBJ2-3; D might be TRBD2 (5 bases). CDR1 and CDR2 from the germline V gene are SNHLY and FYNNEI. This CDR3 is built from 16 residues. Trimming cost V 3 bases and J 1 base, with 14 bases left between them. In DNA, the CDR3 is TGTGCCAGCAGTGATTACCCGCCGAGGGGCACAGATACGCAGTATTTT. It yields the protein CASSDYPPRGTDTQYF.

This clonotype has ten or more counts. V gene TRBV9 combines with J gene TRBJ2-7; D may be TRBD1 (6 bases). Trimming left V 0 bases short and J 0 bases short, with 13 bases between. Germline CDR1 reads SGDLS; CDR2 reads YYNGEE. The CDR3 has 16 residues. DNA for the CDR3: TGTGCCAGCAGCGTAGGGGGACACCTAAGCTCCTACGAGCAGTACTTC. It yields the protein CASSVGGHLSSYEQYF.

This clonotype was detected ten times or more. This chain uses TRBV12-3 or TRBV12-4 with TRBJ1-2, with no clear D. The CDR3 covers 11 residues. Trimming took 5 bases from V and 2 from J, leaving 3 bases between them. For the CDR3, the DNA is TGTGCCAGCAGTCCAAACTATGGCTACACCTTC. This sequence encodes CASSPNYGYTF.

This clonotype came up a few times. The chain couples TRBV27 to TRBJ2-1, with D perhaps TRBD1 or TRBD2 (5 bases each). The CDR3 consists of 15 residues. Germline CDR1 and CDR2: MNHEY and SMNVEV (reference sequence). With 8 bases removed from V and 0 bases from J, the gap between germline ends came to 14 bases. The CDR3 bases are TGTGCCAGCCTGGGACGGAAAAGCTCCTACAATGAGCAGTTCTTC. It specifies CASLGRKSSYNEQFF.

CDR3 sequence reads: CAISGDRVYNEQFF. For the CDR3, the DNA is TGTGCCATCAGTGGAGACAGGGTCTACAATGAGCAGTTCTTC. J is TRBJ2-1 and V is TRBV10-3, with 7 bases matching TRBD1. The germline CDR1 and CDR2 sequences are ENHRY and SYGVKD. CDR3 length equals 14 residues. V trimming: 4 bases; J trimming: 3 bases; junction bases outside the gene matches: 3.

This clonotype was recorded once. The rearrangement uses TRBV2 and TRBJ2-7, with D possibly being TRBD1 or TRBD2 (5 bases each). This CDR3 spans 14 amino acids. Trimming took off 3 bases at V and 4 bases at J, with 13 bases between the two ends. The germline V gene has CDR1 SNHLY and CDR2 FYNNEI. The CDR3 DNA sequence: TGTGCCAGCAGTGATGGGACCTATTTATACGAGCAGTACTTC. It translates to CASSDGTYLYEQYF. Looking up the rest from reference TRBV2 and TRBJ2-7 gives the full variable domain: EPEVTQTPSHQVTQMGQEVILRCVPISNHLYFYWYRQILGQKVEFLVSFYNNEISEKSEIFDDQFSVERPDGSNFTLKIRSTKLEDSAMYFCASSDGTYLYEQYFGPGTRLTVT.

This clonotype has ten or more counts. The chain is built from TRBV10-3 and TRBJ2-1; 9 bases line up with TRBD2. In germline, CDR1 is ENHRY, CDR2 SYGVKD. J lost 8 bases, V lost 4 bases, and 12 bases had no gene match. CDR3 length: 16 amino acids. In nucleotides, the CDR3 is TGTGCCATCAGTGGGGTCCCTGCGGGGGGGAGCTATGAGCAGTTCTTC. It specifies CAISGVPAGGSYEQFF.

This clonotype was observed a few times. This chain links TRBV27 with TRBJ2-1; 11 positions match TRBD2. Germline loops: CDR1 MNHEY, CDR2 SMNVEV (reference sequence). J was trimmed by 8 bases and V by 6 bases; bases with no gene match: 6. The CDR3 is 14 amino acids. CDR3 coding DNA: TGTGCCAGCAGGGGTAGACTAGCGGGACATGAGCAGTTCTTC. It codes for CASRGRLAGHEQFF.

There are a few counts of this clonotype. The rearrangement links TRBV19 to TRBJ2-2; D possibly corresponds to TRBD2 (5 bases). CDR1 is LNHDA and CDR2 is SQIVND in the germline V gene (reference sequence). The CDR3 runs 17 residues. V lost 4 bases to trimming and J lost 2 bases, with 17 bases between them. CDR3 DNA sequence: TGTGCCAGTAGTACTCCGTATGGGCGGACTAACACCGGGGAGCTGTTTTTT. It translates to CASSTPYGRTNTGELFF. The full variable domain, in which reference TRBV19 and TRBJ2-2 provide the parts outside the CDR3, is DGGITQSPKYLFRKEGQNVTLSCEQNLNHDAMYWYRQDPGQGLRLIYYSQIVNDFQKGDIAEGYSVSREKKESFPLTVTSAQKNPTAFYLCASSTPYGRTNTGELFFGEGSRLTVL.

This clonotype has at least ten counts. The CDR3 sequence: CSVAQGLWQPQHF. CDR3 bases: TGCAGCGTTGCTCAGGGGCTCTGGCAGCCCCAGCATTTT. The chain has TRBV29-1 and TRBJ1-5, with TRBD1 as a possible D gene (6 bases). Germline-derived CDR1 and CDR2 are SQVTM and ANQGSEA. This CDR3 has 13 amino acids. V was shortened by 4 bases and J by 7 bases, with 14 bases between the two germline ends.